A selection of T cell receptor beta chains follows, all from one sample in a study of graft-versus-host responses after intestinal transplantation. Some clones are missing from TCRdb's copy, which holds only in-frame ones; the method was immunoSEQ multiplex PCR. The sample has about 93,000 clones; roughly 85% are singletons. No antigen has been assigned to these receptors. Material: unstimulated CD4+ T cells sorted from spleen or lymph node cells, obtained before intestinal transplant. All receptors come from a human donor who received an intestinal transplant. Each CDR3 is given with its conserved first and last residue. D genes are given only for firm matches. Expanded clones are given a class, and other clones once, few, many or no size at all.

D	size	length	V	J	CDR3	DNA
.	.	15	TRBV6-6	TRBJ2-7	CASSYVQVSSYEQYF	TGTGCCAGCAGTTATGTCCAGGTTAGCTCCTACGAGCAGTACTTC
TRBD1	.	17	TRBV15	TRBJ2-2	CATSREPGTGNTGELFF	TGTGCCACCAGCAGAGAACCCGGGACAGGGAACACCGGGGAGCTGTTTTTT
TRBD2	.	16	TRBV28	TRBJ2-5	CASSFFGLAGRETQYF	TGTGCCAGCAGTTTCTTCGGACTAGCGGGGAGAGAGACCCAGTACTTC
TRBD2	.	18	TRBV28	TRBJ2-3	CASSSLGLAGARPDTQYF	TGTGCCAGCAGTTCCCTTGGGCTAGCGGGCGCCCGGCCAGATACGCAGTATTTT
.	.	14	TRBV6-1	TRBJ1-2	CASSEGAGGYGYTF	TGTGCCAGCAGTGAAGGGGCTGGTGGATATGGCTACACCTTC
.	.	12	TRBV28	TRBJ2-1	CASSSPRMSKFF	TGTGCCAGCAGTTCCCCCCGCATGAGCAAGTTCTTC
.	.	13	TRBV27	TRBJ2-7	CASRRGHSYEQYF	TGTGCCAGCAGAAGAGGTCACTCCTACGAGCAGTACTTC
.	.	12	TRBV28	TRBJ2-2	CASSTNTGELFF	TGTGCCAGCAGCACGAACACCGGGGAGCTGTTTTTT
TRBD1	.	15	TRBV5-1	TRBJ1-1	CASSLTGGVNTEAFF	TGCGCCAGCAGCTTAACAGGGGGGGTGAACACTGAAGCTTTCTTT
TRBD2	.	16	TRBV4-2	TRBJ2-1	CASSQDPTSGYNEQFF	TGTGCCAGCAGCCAAGATCCGACTAGCGGTTACAATGAGCAGTTCTTC
.	.	14	TRBV28	TRBJ1-2	CASSFADTNYGYTF	TGTGCCAGCAGTTTTGCGGATACTAACTATGGCTACACCTTC
TRBD1	.	14	TRBV5-1	TRBJ2-1	CASSLDRGSNEQFF	TGCGCCAGCAGCTTGGACAGGGGTTCGAATGAGCAGTTCTTC
TRBD2	.	16	TRBV11-2	TRBJ2-7	CASSSPGTSGIYEQYF	TGTGCCAGCAGCTCCCCCGGGACTAGCGGGATTTACGAGCAGTACTTC
TRBD1	once	12	TRBV6-5	TRBJ1-4	CASQTGGEKLFF	TGTGCCAGCCAAACAGGGGGAGAAAAACTGTTTTTT
TRBD1	.	15	TRBV5-4	TRBJ2-3	CASSRDSRYTDTQYF	TGTGCCAGCAGCCGGGACAGCCGCTACACAGATACGCAGTATTTT
TRBD2	.	16	TRBV5-1	TRBJ2-1	CASSAPGLAGVGEQFF	TGCGCCAGCAGCGCCCCGGGACTAGCGGGAGTCGGTGAGCAGTTCTTC
.	.	14	TRBV2	TRBJ2-5	CASSDQQFQETQYF	TGTGCCAGCAGTGATCAACAGTTCCAAGAGACCCAGTACTTC
.	.	13	TRBV2	TRBJ2-7	CASSEITGYEQYF	TGTGCCAGCAGTGAAATCACAGGCTACGAGCAGTACTTC
.	.	16	TRBV11-2	TRBJ2-1	CASSPYEGRLGNEQFF	TGTGCCAGCAGCCCCTACGAGGGTAGGCTGGGGAATGAGCAGTTCTTC
.	.	13	TRBV10-3	TRBJ1-2	CAISEFGGGGYTF	TGTGCCATCAGTGAATTTGGGGGAGGCGGCTACACCTTC
TRBD1	.	16	TRBV28	TRBJ1-2	CASSPLGRGHYYGYTF	TGTGCCAGCAGCCCCCTAGGCAGGGGGCATTACTATGGCTACACCTTC
.	.	16	TRBV6-5	TRBJ2-7	CASSYSFQATLGEQYF	TGTGCCAGCAGTTACTCCTTCCAGGCGACGTTAGGCGAGCAGTACTTC
TRBD1	.	15	TRBV5-1	TRBJ2-3	CASSEGQPVTDTQYF	TGCGCCAGCAGCGAGGGACAGCCCGTCACAGATACGCAGTATTTT
.	.	13	TRBV5-1	TRBJ2-7	CASAVESSYEQYF	TGCGCCAGTGCGGTTGAGAGCTCCTACGAGCAGTACTTC
.	.	13	TRBV7-8	TRBJ2-7	CASSSHTSYEQYF	TGTGCCAGCAGCTCCCACACGTCCTACGAGCAGTACTTC
.	once	17	TRBV28	TRBJ1-5	CASSFLPGVDSNQPQHF	TGTGCCAGCAGTTTTCTTCCAGGGGTGGACAGCAATCAGCCCCAGCATTTT
TRBD2	many	16	TRBV5-1	TRBJ2-7	CASSPTSGRAFYEQYF	TGCGCCAGCAGCCCGACTAGCGGGAGGGCCTTTTACGAGCAGTACTTC
.	.	14	TRBV5-8	TRBJ2-3	CASRRGQDSDTQYF	TGTGCCAGCAGGCGCGGCCAAGATTCAGATACGCAGTATTTT
TRBD1	once	15	TRBV7-8	TRBJ1-2	CASSLGQGVNYGYTF	TGTGCCAGCAGCTTAGGACAGGGGGTGAACTATGGCTACACCTTC
TRBD1	.	15	TRBV5-1	TRBJ2-7	CASSETGASGYKQYF	TGCGCCAGCAGCGAAACAGGGGCCTCCGGGTACAAGCAGTACTTC
.	.	15	TRBV6-5	TRBJ2-5	CASSLHFGSQETQYF	TGTGCCAGCAGTTTGCACTTTGGGAGCCAAGAGACCCAGTACTTC
TRBD1	.	15	TRBV5-1	TRBJ2-1	CASSPAGQALNEQFF	TGCGCCAGCAGCCCGGCGGGACAGGCTCTAAATGAGCAGTTCTTC
TRBD2	.	12	TRBV6-5	TRBJ2-1	CASSLAGLKEFF	TGTGCCAGCAGTCTAGCGGGATTAAAGGAGTTCTTC
TRBD1	.	16	TRBV9	TRBJ1-2	CASSIRTGRGPYGYTF	TGTGCCAGCAGTATTCGGACAGGTAGGGGCCCTTATGGCTACACCTTC
.	once	15	TRBV7-8	TRBJ1-5	CASSLARQFNQPQHF	TGTGCCAGCAGCTTAGCGCGGCAGTTCAATCAGCCCCAGCATTTT
TRBD1	.	14	TRBV28	TRBJ1-2	CASSKTGKIYGYTF	TGTGCCAGCAGTAAGACAGGGAAAATCTATGGCTACACCTTC
.	.	13	TRBV6-1	TRBJ1-2	CASSVSGSYGYTF	TGTGCCAGCAGTGTTTCCGGGAGTTATGGCTACACCTTC
TRBD1	.	14	TRBV28	TRBJ2-7	CASNQGARRDEQYF	TGTGCCAGCAATCAGGGGGCCCGTAGAGACGAGCAGTACTTC
TRBD1	few	14	TRBV7-9	TRBJ1-6	CASSRQGAKSPLHF	TGTGCCAGCAGCCGACAGGGGGCCAAGTCACCCCTCCACTTT
TRBD2	.	15	TRBV5-1	TRBJ2-3	CASSFGTSGGDTQYF	TGCGCCAGCAGCTTTGGGACTAGCGGGGGAGATACGCAGTATTTT
TRBD2	.	15	TRBV6-5	TRBJ2-1	CASSRTLAAYNEQFF	TGTGCCAGCAGTAGGACTCTAGCGGCGTACAATGAGCAGTTCTTC
.	.	17	TRBV2	TRBJ2-7	CASSSTWTVGFIHEQYF	TGTGCCAGCAGTTCAACGTGGACAGTTGGCTTTATCCACGAGCAGTACTTC
.	.	14	TRBV19	TRBJ2-3	CASRPGRGRDTQYF	TGTGCCAGTAGGCCCGGGAGGGGGCGAGATACGCAGTATTTT
.	once	13	TRBV6-1	TRBJ1-5	CASSHTQNQPQHF	TGTGCCAGCAGCCACACACAGAATCAGCCCCAGCATTTT
.	.	15	TRBV5-1	TRBJ2-1	CASSLMQFTYNEQFF	TGCGCCAGCAGCTTGATGCAGTTCACCTACAATGAGCAGTTCTTC
TRBD2	.	17	TRBV19	TRBJ2-7	CASSFLPGTSGSLEQYF	TGTGCCAGTAGCTTCCTCCCCGGGACTAGCGGGAGTCTCGAGCAGTACTTC
TRBD1	.	15	TRBV6-1	TRBJ1-5	CASSATGGVGQPQHF	TGTGCCAGCAGTGCTACAGGGGGTGTGGGTCAGCCCCAGCATTTT
TRBD2	.	16	TRBV5-1	TRBJ2-5	CASERSSGVGGETQYF	TGCGCCAGCGAGAGATCTAGCGGGGTGGGTGGAGAGACCCAGTACTTC
.	few	16	TRBV4-1	TRBJ1-2	CASSNSQGAGNYGYTF	TGCGCCAGCAGCAACTCACAGGGCGCGGGTAACTATGGCTACACCTTC
.	.	14	TRBV15	TRBJ2-2	CATSLDPGTGELFF	TGTGCCACCAGCCTCGACCCGGGCACCGGGGAGCTGTTTTTT
.	once	13	TRBV5-4	TRBJ2-3	CASSLDSTDTQYF	TGTGCCAGCAGCTTGGACAGTACAGATACGCAGTATTTT
.	.	15	TRBV21-1	TRBJ2-7	CASSKAGDRTYEQYF	TGTGCCAGCAGCAAAGCGGGGGACAGAACCTACGAGCAGTACTTC
TRBD1	.	15	TRBV7-9	TRBJ1-6	CASSIGQGYNSPLHF	TGTGCCAGCAGCATCGGACAGGGCTATAATTCACCCCTCCACTTT
.	.	15	TRBV28	TRBJ1-5	CASSLNGPGLLAQHF	TGTGCCAGCAGTTTAAATGGCCCAGGGCTTTTGGCCCAGCATTTT
.	.	11	TRBV5-6	TRBJ2-1	CASSLDQEQFF	TGTGCCAGCAGCTTGGATCAGGAGCAGTTCTTC
TRBD2	.	13	TRBV6-5	TRBJ2-3	CASRGSGGDTQYF	TGTGCCAGCAGGGGTAGCGGGGGAGATACGCAGTATTTT
.	once	13	TRBV28	TRBJ1-2	CASTLYVAYGYTF	TGTGCCAGCACCTTGTATGTGGCCTATGGCTACACCTTC